Given below is one T cell receptor (beta chain) in context. This clonotype was seen only a few times. The antigen it binds to is not known. No quality values exist for individual bases; no much larger clone is one base distant. Library generation was performed with multiplex PCR. Sequencer: Illumina HiSeq 4000. CDR3 regions were amplified by Arm-PCR with iRepertoire HTBI primers to construct TCR beta libraries. PCR products were gel purified before sequencing. The paper's processing steps were these. Across samples, around 62 TRBV and 13 to 15 TRBJ segments were identified and used for gene usage analysis of CDR3 amino acid clonotypes. Filtered high-quality paired reads were merged into contigs using COPE and FqMerger. BLAST was used to align contigs to the IMGT TRBV, TRBD and TRBJ reference genes, and CDR3 was defined following IMGT. Highly expanded clones were defined as clonotypes with a frequency above 0.1%. Shannon entropy served as the measure of repertoire diversity, while the Gini coefficient captured V-J evenness. A clonotype found in more than one individual was treated as public. Through fastp at Q25 and MiXCR, TCRdb rebuilt clones from the public reads, retaining in-frame beta chains. Records with the same CDR3 protein are collapsed into one entry carrying the most frequent genes and DNA. These V and J calls rely on TCRdb rather than the paper's analysis. The sample table holds 400,000 to 450,000 distinct CDR3 sequences, of which about a sixth were seen once. The ten largest clones take up about 10% of the sample.

Including cysteine and phenylalanine, the CDR3 has 17 amino acids. Just the 51-base CDR3 DNA is kept, in frame starting at base 1. Unmatched junction bases come to 13, with V trimmed by 7 bases and J by 1 base. The germline V gene yields MDHEN for CDR1 and SYDVKM for CDR2. This record belongs to a study of regulatory T cells in long-lasting Graves disease (dated by TCRdb to the early 2020s). Study-level background: Patients with newly diagnosed Graves' disease had been on antithyroid drugs for under 3 months. The study took place in China and was registered as a clinical trial. A total of some 35 samples underwent TCR sequencing, from roughly 13 patients with persistent Graves' disease and 20 patients with newly diagnosed Graves' disease. Persistent Graves' disease patients were compared with newly diagnosed Graves' disease patients by peripheral blood TCR sequencing and RNA sequencing. On the study overall, not on this receptor specifically: Only the TCR beta chain was sequenced and analyzed. More public clonotypes were shared among persistent patients (under 3,000) than among newly diagnosed patients (roughly 960). Persistent Graves' disease patients showed lower TCR Shannon entropy and fewer highly expanded clones than newly diagnosed patients, suggesting clonal expansion. Preferential use of TRBV28, TRBJ1-2 and TRBJ2-5 was observed in persistent disease, whereas TRBV20-1 and TRBJ2-1 were favored in newly diagnosed disease. Because the primary lesion, thyroid tissue, could not be accessed, the study looked at peripheral blood alone. The authors acknowledged the small sample size as a limitation that may reduce accuracy.

The sample's time point, from its label and the paper: newly diagnosed GD, antithyroid drugs for less than 3 months. For both TCR sequencing and RNA sequencing, RNA was extracted from PBMCs in TRIzol. The diagnosis of Graves' disease followed American Thyroid Association guidelines. Patients for the study were recruited at an endocrinology department in Xi'an, China. Each patient gave 7 to 9.5 milliliters of peripheral blood, collected in an EDTA anticoagulant tube. Ficoll Paque Plus density gradient separation was used to isolate PBMCs, and no further T cell sorting was done. An Agilent 2100 Bioanalyzer and agarose gel were used to assess RNA quality, and a NanoDrop 2000 was used to measure RNA concentration. This sample was also put to use in a study of T cells in Graves' hyperthyroidism and ophthalmopathy. The second study reports: Stable Graves' hyperthyroidism was defined as no progression to ophthalmopathy during 18 months of follow-up. The hyperthyroidism patients were between 18 and 65 years old and newly diagnosed, with a disease duration of less than 2 months. Any patient with an uncontrolled infection, another autoimmune disease, pregnancy or lactation was excluded. Diagnoses were based on clinical symptoms, serum thyroxine and TRAb, thyroid ultrasound and orbital computed tomography. The TCR CDR3 was subjected to a first round of RT-PCR using the HTBI primer set and the Qiagen OneStep RT-PCR kit. Most expanded thyroid clonotypes (frequency above 0.001) were also detected in blood, suggesting blood repertoires may reflect thyroid immune responses. A 13 V-J signature model separated ophthalmopathy from stable hyperthyroidism, with approximately 87% sensitivity and around 84% specificity in cross-validation and 80%/75% in testing. During validation, the model predicted progression to ophthalmopathy a median of about 5.9 months ahead of onset, with 60% to 71% sensitivity and almost 75% specificity. TCR V-J signatures able to tell the groups apart were searched for in a discovery cohort of 100 patients, of whom roughly 42 had Graves' ophthalmopathy and more than 55 had stable Graves' hyperthyroidism. Prospective prediction of ophthalmopathy was tested in an independent validation cohort of fewer than 20 hyperthyroidism patients and 17 patients who later progressed to ophthalmopathy. The approximately 90 discovery patients were divided at random into training and test sets in a 7:3 ratio. The study also compared thyroid tissue and blood T-cell repertoires from several Graves' hyperthyroidism patients. Once sampling was done, hyperthyroidism patients were given methimazole at a starting dose of 30 mg daily, whereas ophthalmopathy patients were given high-dose intravenous methylprednisolone. The libraries were constructed in a second round of multiplex PCR and then size-selected and purified. Sequencing of the libraries was done on an Illumina HiSeq2000 using paired-end 100 bp reads. SOAPnuke was used to process the raw data, removing reads that contained adapters or uncalled bases, had a mean Phred below 15, or lacked an exact match to the constant primer or identifier. High-quality paired reads were merged with COPE v1.2.5, and unique nucleotide sequences were defined as clonotypes. Clonotypes were aligned to IMGT TRBV, TRBD and TRBJ reference segments using MiTCR v1.1. Only V-J combinations with frequency above 0.0001, covering about 99% of repertoires, were analysed. The TCS score was defined as the ratio of F50 (clonal expansion) to E x V (chaos), calculated using BLOSUM62-based TCRdist between CDR3 peptides within each V-J. Welch's t-statistics and random forest reduced roughly 540 V-J features to about 12, which were used in a naive Bayes classifier (R e1071). No statistical method was used to fix the sample size in advance, and group allocation was not hidden from the investigators. The paper describes TCR Vbeta CDR3 sequencing of 140 or so peripheral blood samples, made up of roughly 40 ophthalmopathy patients, some 76 hyperthyroidism patients and approximately 17 progressor patients.

The receptor comes from a woman in her twenties or thirties with Graves disease. Donor details come from another sample of the same person, matched by shared clones. This chain joins TRBV28 to TRBJ2-5, with TRBD2 identical over 9 junction bases. The sample was peripheral blood mononuclear cells (PBMCs), taken at new diagnosis, from a patient treated with antithyroid drugs. The base sequence is TGTGCCAGCACCTTGAGGTGGGCTAGCGGGACCCAAGAGACCCAGTACTTC. This translates into CASTLRWASGTQETQYF.